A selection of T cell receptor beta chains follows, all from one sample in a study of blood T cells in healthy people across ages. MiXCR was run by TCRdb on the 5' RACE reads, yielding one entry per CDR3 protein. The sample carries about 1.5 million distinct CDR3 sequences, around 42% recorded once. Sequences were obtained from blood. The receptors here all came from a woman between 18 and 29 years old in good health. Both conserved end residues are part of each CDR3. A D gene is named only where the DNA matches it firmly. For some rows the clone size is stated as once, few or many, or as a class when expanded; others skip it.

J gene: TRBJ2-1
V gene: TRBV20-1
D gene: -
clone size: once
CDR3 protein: CSASGPGLLSYEQFF
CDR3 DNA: TGCAGTGCTAGCGGCCCGGGACTCCTCTCCTACGAGCAGTTCTTC

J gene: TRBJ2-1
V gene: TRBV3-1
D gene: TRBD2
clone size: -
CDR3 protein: CASSQDGGSGINEQFF
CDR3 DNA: TGTGCCAGCAGCCAAGATGGCGGGAGCGGAATCAATGAGCAGTTCTTC

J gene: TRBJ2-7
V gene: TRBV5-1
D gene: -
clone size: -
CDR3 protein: CASSPGHSDSYEQYF
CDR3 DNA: TGCGCCAGCAGCCCGGGACACAGCGACTCCTACGAGCAGTACTTC

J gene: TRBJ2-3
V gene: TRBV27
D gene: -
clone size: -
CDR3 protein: CASSLSPRGTDTQYF
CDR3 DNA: TGTGCCAGCAGTTTATCCCCCCGGGGCACAGATACGCAGTATTTT

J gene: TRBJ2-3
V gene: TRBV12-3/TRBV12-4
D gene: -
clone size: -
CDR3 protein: CASSWGELRPSTDTQYF
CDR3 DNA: TGTGCCAGCAGTTGGGGAGAACTGCGCCCGAGCACAGATACGCAGTATTTT

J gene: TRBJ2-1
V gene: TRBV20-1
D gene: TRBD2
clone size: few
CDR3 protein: CSAERGGLGEQFF
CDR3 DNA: TGCAGTGCCGAGCGGGGGGGCCTTGGTGAGCAGTTCTTC

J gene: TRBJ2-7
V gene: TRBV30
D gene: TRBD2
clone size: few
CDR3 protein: CAWSISGRPYEQYF
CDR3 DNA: TGTGCCTGGAGTATAAGCGGGAGGCCCTACGAGCAGTACTTC

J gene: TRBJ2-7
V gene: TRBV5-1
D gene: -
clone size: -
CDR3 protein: CASSFGFGSYEQYF
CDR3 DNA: TGCGCCAGCAGCTTTGGGTTCGGGTCCTACGAGCAGTACTTC

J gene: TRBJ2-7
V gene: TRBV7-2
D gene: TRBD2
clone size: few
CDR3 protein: CASSFWTSGRRSYEQYF
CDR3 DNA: TGTGCCAGCAGCTTTTGGACTAGCGGGAGGCGCTCCTACGAGCAGTACTTC

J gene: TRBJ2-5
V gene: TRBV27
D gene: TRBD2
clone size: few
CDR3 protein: CASSPTTGTSGTQYF
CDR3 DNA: TGTGCTAGCAGTCCTACAACCGGGACTAGCGGGACCCAGTACTTC

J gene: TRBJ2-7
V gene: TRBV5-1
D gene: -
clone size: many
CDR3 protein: CASSPLSGQRDEQYF
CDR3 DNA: TGCGCCAGCAGCCCCCTTTCGGGACAAAGGGACGAGCAGTACTTC

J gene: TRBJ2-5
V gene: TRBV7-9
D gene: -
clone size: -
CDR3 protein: CASSVARVQETQYF
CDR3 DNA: TGTGCCAGCAGCGTAGCGCGGGTGCAAGAGACCCAGTACTTC

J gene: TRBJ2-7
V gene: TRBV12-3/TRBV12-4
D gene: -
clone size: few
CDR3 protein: CASSLNVYEQYF
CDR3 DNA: TGTGCCAGCAGTCTCAACGTCTACGAGCAGTACTTC

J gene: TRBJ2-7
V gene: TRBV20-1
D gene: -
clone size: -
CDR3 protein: CSASEPTPYEQYF
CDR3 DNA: TGCAGTGCTAGTGAACCTACACCTTACGAGCAGTACTTC

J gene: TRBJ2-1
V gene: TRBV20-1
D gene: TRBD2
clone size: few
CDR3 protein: CSARTLAGGLNEQFF
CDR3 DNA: TGCAGTGCTAGAACACTAGCGGGGGGGCTGAATGAGCAGTTCTTC

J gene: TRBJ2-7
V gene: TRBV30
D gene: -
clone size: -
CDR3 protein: CAWSVGSAYEQYF
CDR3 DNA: TGTGCCTGGAGTGTAGGCTCTGCCTACGAGCAGTACTTC

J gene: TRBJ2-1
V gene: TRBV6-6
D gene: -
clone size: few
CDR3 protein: CASSNPVGQGGFNEQFF
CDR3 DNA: TGTGCCAGCAGTAACCCGGTAGGGCAGGGAGGTTTCAATGAGCAGTTCTTC

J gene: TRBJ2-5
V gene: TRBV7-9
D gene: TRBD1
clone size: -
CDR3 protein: CASRSDRPQYF
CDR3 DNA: TGTGCCAGCAGATCGGACAGGCCCCAGTACTTC

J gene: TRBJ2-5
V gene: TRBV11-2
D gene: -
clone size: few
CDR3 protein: CASSLAGSGGTQYF
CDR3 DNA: TGTGCCAGCAGCTTAGCAGGCTCCGGAGGGACCCAGTACTTC

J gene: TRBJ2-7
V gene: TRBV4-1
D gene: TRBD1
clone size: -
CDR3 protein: CASSQRQGNYGQYF
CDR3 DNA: TGCGCCAGCAGCCAGCGACAGGGGAACTACGGGCAGTACTTC

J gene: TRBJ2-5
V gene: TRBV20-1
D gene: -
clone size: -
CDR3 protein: CSARDLGGVETQYF
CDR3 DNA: TGCAGTGCTAGAGATTTGGGGGGAGTAGAGACCCAGTACTTC

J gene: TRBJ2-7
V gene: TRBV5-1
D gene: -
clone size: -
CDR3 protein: CASSRNSDDSYEQYF
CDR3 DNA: TGCGCCAGCAGCCGTAACAGTGACGACTCCTACGAGCAGTACTTC

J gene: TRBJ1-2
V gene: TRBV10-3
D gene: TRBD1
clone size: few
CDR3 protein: CAIRSGQGATSDYGYTF
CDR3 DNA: TGTGCCATCAGGTCGGGACAGGGGGCAACCTCCGACTATGGCTACACCTTC

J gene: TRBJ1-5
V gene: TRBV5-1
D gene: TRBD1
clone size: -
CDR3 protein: CASSFDPGQGGLGNQPQHF
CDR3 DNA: TGCGCCAGCAGCTTCGATCCGGGACAGGGAGGATTGGGCAATCAGCCCCAGCATTTT

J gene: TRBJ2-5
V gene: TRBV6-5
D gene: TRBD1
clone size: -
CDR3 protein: CASKRQGAQYF
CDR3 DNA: TGTGCCAGCAAACGACAGGGTGCGCAGTACTTC

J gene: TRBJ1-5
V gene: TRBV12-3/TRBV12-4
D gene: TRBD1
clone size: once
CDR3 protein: CASSPQGQGNNQPQHF
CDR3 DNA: TGTGCCAGCAGTCCGCAGGGACAGGGCAACAATCAGCCCCAGCATTTT

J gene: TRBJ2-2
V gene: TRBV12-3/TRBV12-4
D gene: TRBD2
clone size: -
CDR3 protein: CASSPYGTSGGLNTGELFF
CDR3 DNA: TGTGCCAGCAGCCCTTACGGGACTAGCGGGGGACTCAACACCGGGGAGCTGTTTTTT

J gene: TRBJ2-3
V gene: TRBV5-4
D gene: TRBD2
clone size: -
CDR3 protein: CASSLVLSGSSTDTQYF
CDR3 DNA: TGTGCCAGCAGCTTGGTGCTTAGCGGGAGTTCAACAGATACGCAGTATTTT

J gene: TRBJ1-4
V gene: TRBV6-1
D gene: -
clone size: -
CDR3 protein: CASSDVGGATNEKLFF
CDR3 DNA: TGTGCCAGCAGTGACGTGGGGGGGGCAACTAATGAAAAACTGTTTTTT

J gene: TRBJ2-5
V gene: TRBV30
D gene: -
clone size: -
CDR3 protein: CASDQGGETQYF
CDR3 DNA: TGTGCCTCGGACCAAGGTGGCGAGACCCAGTACTTC

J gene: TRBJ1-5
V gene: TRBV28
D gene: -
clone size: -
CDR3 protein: CASSLQGYSNQPQHF
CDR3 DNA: TGTGCCAGCAGCTTACAGGGATATAGCAATCAGCCCCAGCATTTT

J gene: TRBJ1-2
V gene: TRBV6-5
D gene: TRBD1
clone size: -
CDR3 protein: CASSSGGRGYTF
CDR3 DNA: TGTGCCAGCAGCTCAGGGGGCAGGGGCTACACCTTC

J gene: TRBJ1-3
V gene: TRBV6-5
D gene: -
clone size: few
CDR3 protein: CASSSAGSSGNTIYF
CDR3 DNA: TGTGCCAGCAGTTCGGCAGGGTCCTCTGGAAACACCATATATTTT

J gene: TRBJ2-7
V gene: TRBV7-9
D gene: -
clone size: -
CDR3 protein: CASSPGGRGAGEQYF
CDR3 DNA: TGTGCCAGCAGCCCTGGAGGACGGGGGGCGGGCGAGCAGTACTTC